Shown below are 26 T cell receptor beta chains from a single sample sequenced in a study of blood T cell repertoires in COVID-19. Sequencing used immunoSEQ multiplex PCR; TCRdb keeps in-frame clones, though not all of them. The sample shows approximately 390,000 clones, about 90% of them seen only once. Sequencing used peripheral blood. These receptors came from a man younger than 35 with active or convalescent COVID-19.

The chain has TRBV4-3 and TRBJ2-1, with a possible D match to TRBD2 (5 bases). Trimming removed 4 bases from V and 8 bases from J, with 18 bases in between. CDR3 size: 15 residues. Per the germline V gene, CDR1 is LGHNA and CDR2 is YSLEER. CDR3 sequence: CASSPGWGAEDEQFF. CDR3 DNA: TGCGCCAGCAGCCCCGGGTGGGGAGCGGAGGATGAGCAGTTCTTC.

This clone was seen just once. The chain couples TRBV4-3 to TRBJ1-2; D possibly corresponds to TRBD1 (6 bases). This CDR3 spans 15 amino acids. V was clipped by 1 base and J by 7 bases, with 16 bases between them. The germline gives CDR1 LGHNA, CDR2 YSLEER. DNA for the CDR3: TGCGCCAGCAGCCAAGCCGGGACAAACGCCGGTGGCTACACCTTC. Its protein is CASSQAGTNAGGYTF.

The CDR3: CASSLGTSNTIYF. The CDR3 nucleotides are TGTGCCAGCAGTCTCGGGACATCAAACACCATATATTTT. The rearrangement joins TRBV28 to TRBJ1-3, with D possibly being TRBD1 (6 bases). Germline CDR1 MDHEN, CDR2 SYDVKM. Trimming stripped 5 bases from V and 6 bases from J, with 11 bases between. The CDR3 consists of 13 residues. The entire variable domain, with the rest obtained from reference TRBV28 and TRBJ1-3, is as follows: DVKVTQSSRYLVKRTGEKVFLECVQDMDHENMFWYRQDPGLGLRLIYFSYDVKMKEKGDIPEGYSVSREKKERFSLILESASTNQTSMYLCASSLGTSNTIYFGEGSWLTVV.

The DNA of the CDR3 is TGCGCCAGCAGGCAAGAGGTCGGGGGCTACACCTTC. Translated, it gives CASRQEVGGYTF. The chain is built from TRBV10-1 and TRBJ1-2; D gene ambiguous. V was trimmed by 6 bases and J by 8 bases, leaving 13 bases between them. The germline gives CDR1 WNHNN, CDR2 SYGVQD (reference sequence). The CDR3 is 12 amino acids.

The genes are TRBV6-5 and TRBJ2-2; 8 bases agree with TRBD2. This CDR3 region has 13 residues. Germline V gives CDR1 MNHEY, CDR2 SVGAGI. Germline trimming cut 7 bases from V and 4 bases from J; bases unmatched to any gene: 2. CDR3 in amino acids: CASKRGSTGELFF. The CDR3 region has the DNA TGTGCCAGCAAGCGGGGGTCCACCGGGGAGCTGTTTTTT.

The V call is TRBV19, the J call TRBJ1-6; D not certain. This CDR3 contains 12 residues. The V end lost 4 bases, the J end lost 7 bases, and 5 bases lay between the germline ends. Germline CDR1 LNHDA, CDR2 SQIVND (reference sequence). DNA for the CDR3: TGTGCCAGTAGTACCCAAAATTCACCCCTCCACTTT. It is translated as CASSTQNSPLHF. Looking up the rest from reference TRBV19 and TRBJ1-6 gives the full variable domain: DGGITQSPKYLFRKEGQNVTLSCEQNLNHDAMYWYRQDPGQGLRLIYYSQIVNDFQKGDIAEGYSVSREKKESFPLTVTSAQKNPTAFYLCASSTQNSPLHFGNGTRLTVT.

The chain uses TRBV29-1 and TRBJ2-1, with TRBD2 matching over 8 bases. V lost 7 bases, J lost 2 bases, and 7 bases stayed unmatched. Germline V lookup: CDR1 SQVTM, CDR2 ANQGSEA. This CDR3 contains 14 residues. CDR3 residues: CSGGPGGPYNEQFF. The CDR3 region has the DNA TGCAGCGGTGGACCGGGAGGGCCCTACAATGAGCAGTTCTTC.

Points on this clone: One end of the junction fails to match germline, which may point to a read error. The CDR3 nucleotides are TGTGCCAGCAGTGGCTCCGGGACAGGGGATGGGGCCAACGTGCTGACTTTC. Translated: CASSGSGTGDGANVLTF. The J gene is TRBJ2-6, the V gene TRBV28; 10 nucleotides line up with TRBD1. Germline V CDR1 and CDR2: MDHEN, SYDVKM. The CDR3 is 17 amino acids. Full variable domain (remainder filled in from reference TRBV28 and TRBJ2-6): DVKVTQSSRYLVKRTGEKVFLECVQDMDHENMFWYRQDPGLGLRLIYFSYDVKMKEKGDIPEGYSVSREKKERFSLILESASTNQTSMYLCASSGSGTGDGANVLTFGAGSRLTVL.

V usage is TRBV2 and J usage is TRBJ2-7, with TRBD1 matching 10 bases. Germline V gene sequence: CDR1 SNHLY, CDR2 FYNNEI. With 6 bases clipped from V and 3 bases from J, the junction kept 5 bases outside the gene matches. The CDR3 is 14 residues long. The CDR3 DNA sequence: TGTGCCAGCAGCCGTCGGGACAGGGGCTACGAGCAGTACTTC. Translation gives CASSRRDRGYEQYF.

The V call is TRBV6-5, the J call TRBJ1-5; possible D gene TRBD1, 5 bases. The germline gives CDR1 MNHEY, CDR2 SVGAGI. This CDR3 has 15 residues. Trimming cost V 6 bases and J 6 bases, with 18 bases left between them. This CDR3 reads CASSQTQGTGQPQHF. In DNA, the CDR3 is TGTGCCAGCAGCCAAACCCAGGGAACGGGTCAGCCCCAGCATTTT.

Concerning this clone: This CDR3 is also generated by other DNA sequences in the sample. The J gene is TRBJ1-2, the V gene TRBV18; D remains ambiguous. The V gene's germline CDR1 is KGHSH and CDR2 LQKENI. The CDR3 is 14 amino acids. V was clipped by 6 bases and J by 0 bases, with 11 bases between them. The CDR3 is CASSPGQANYGYTF. The CDR3 DNA follows: TGTGCCAGCTCGCCCGGCCAGGCTAACTATGGCTACACCTTC.

The chain joins TRBV6-2 or TRBV6-3 to TRBJ1-1; D perhaps matches TRBD1 (6 bases). Trimming removed 5 bases from V and 0 bases from J, with 10 bases in between. The CDR3 contains 14 residues. Germline CDR1 and CDR2: MNHEY and SVGEGT. CDR3 region: CASSTGPLNTEAFF. For the CDR3, the DNA is TGTGCCAGCAGTACAGGGCCACTGAACACTGAAGCTTTCTTT.

This sequence joins TRBV19 and TRBJ2-7; D perhaps matches TRBD1 (5 bases). Trimming removed 4 bases at V and 5 bases at J, with 15 bases between. This CDR3 has 14 amino acids. Germline V gene sequence: CDR1 LNHDA, CDR2 SQIVND (reference sequence). The CDR3 coding sequence is TGTGCCAGTAGTACCCTCGGAAGCAGGGACGAGCAGTACTTC. Translation gives CASSTLGSRDEQYF.

This chain links TRBV7-9 with TRBJ2-7; no clear D gene. Germline values: CDR1 SEHNR, CDR2 FQNEAQ (reference sequence). Deletions cut 0 bases from V and 2 bases from J, with 11 bases between. This CDR3 contains 15 residues. The CDR3: CASSLALTDTYEQYF. In DNA, the CDR3 is TGTGCCAGCAGCTTAGCGTTGACCGACACCTACGAGCAGTACTTC.

In this sample, this clone turned up once. This rearrangement joins TRBV7-2 to TRBJ2-7, with 8 nucleotides matching TRBD2. There are 11 residues in the CDR3. The V and J ends lost 5 bases and 10 bases, in that order; junction bases with no gene match: 4. CDR1 is SGHTA, CDR2 FQGNSA, per germline. The CDR3 region has the DNA TGTGCCAGCAGCCATGGACTAGCTCAGTACTTC. Its protein product is CASSHGLAQYF.

This sequence joins TRBV18 and TRBJ1-5; 12 bases agree with TRBD1. Germline V gene data show CDR1 as KGHSH and CDR2 as LQKENI. J gave up 7 bases and V 0 bases, and 4 bases lay outside the gene matches. The CDR3 has 16 residues. This chain's CDR3 is CASSPPIGTGGQPQHF. CDR3 DNA: TGTGCCAGCTCACCACCGATCGGGACAGGGGGCCAGCCCCAGCATTTT.

The chain links TRBV7-2 to TRBJ2-5, with TRBD2 as a possible D gene (5 bases). V was pared by 2 bases and J by 4 bases, with 14 bases between. Germline V gene data show CDR1 as SGHTA and CDR2 as FQGNSA. This CDR3 is 15 amino acids long. CDR3 residues: CASSLHTGLSETQYF. DNA of the CDR3: TGTGCCAGCAGCTTACATACGGGATTGTCAGAGACCCAGTACTTC.

The chain is built from TRBV16 and TRBJ1-5; D is ambiguous. Per the germline V gene, CDR1 is KGHSY and CDR2 is FQNENV. V was cut by 0 bases and J by 6 bases, with 6 bases left in between. The CDR3 sequence is 13 residues long. In DNA form, the CDR3 reads TGTGCCAGCAGCCAATCGACTAGTCAGCCCCAGCATTTT. Amino acid sequence: CASSQSTSQPQHF. The full variable domain, completed using reference TRBV16 and TRBJ1-5, is GEEVAQTPKHLVRGEGQKAKLYCAPIKGHSYVFWYQQVLKNEFKFLISFQNENVFDETGMPKERFSAKCLPNSPCSLEIQATKLEDSAVYFCASSQSTSQPQHFGDGTRLSIL.

V is TRBV28 and J is TRBJ2-2, with TRBD2 as a possible D gene (6 bases). Germline V CDR1 and CDR2: MDHEN, SYDVKM. This CDR3 comprises 19 residues. V lost 5 bases and J lost 5, with 27 bases in between. The CDR3 region is CASSGTWLWTGAPTGELFF. CDR3 coding DNA: TGTGCCAGCAGTGGCACCTGGCTATGGACGGGAGCCCCGACCGGGGAGCTGTTTTTT.

This clone has ten or more counts. Other DNA sequences from this sample encode an identical CDR3 as well. The rearrangement uses TRBV9 and TRBJ1-2; D is unresolved. Germline V gene sequence: CDR1 SGDLS, CDR2 YYNGEE. V dropped 4 bases and J dropped 1 base, with 11 bases sitting between them. The CDR3 length is 14 residues. CDR3 region: CASSPSPVNYGYTF. The CDR3 coding sequence is TGTGCCAGCAGCCCCTCCCCGGTTAACTATGGCTACACCTTC.

The rearrangement uses TRBV5-4 and TRBJ1-3; 9 nucleotides align to TRBD1. After removal of 4 bases from V and 3 bases from J, the junction contained 8 bases not matched to a gene. This CDR3 contains 16 residues. CDR1 and CDR2 (germline): SGHNT, YYREEE (reference sequence). CDR3 sequence: CASSRGTGSDGNTIYF. CDR3 in DNA: TGTGCCAGCAGCCGGGGGACAGGGAGTGATGGAAACACCATATATTTT.

The V call is TRBV3-1 (or the pseudogene TRBV3-2), the J call TRBJ2-2; 8 nucleotides match TRBD1. V lost 2 bases and J lost 7; bases outside the gene matches: 9. The CDR3 spans 16 residues. Germline V lookup: CDR1 LGHDT, CDR2 YNNKEL (reference sequence). The CDR3 reads CASSQTLGQGHGELFF. The CDR3 DNA sequence: TGTGCCAGCAGCCAAACCCTTGGACAGGGCCACGGGGAGCTGTTTTTT.

CDR3 bases: TGTGCCAGCAGCTTGGGACAGGGGGAGACTAATGAAAAACTGTTTTTT. Translated: CASSLGQGETNEKLFF. The chain is built from TRBV5-4 and TRBJ1-4; 9 bases align to TRBD1. Germline V gives CDR1 SGHNT, CDR2 YYREEE (reference sequence). V was clipped by 0 bases and J by 2 bases; unmatched bases: 2. The CDR3 is 16 amino acids.

V gene TRBV7-2 combines with J gene TRBJ2-2; no firm D call. V was pared by 5 bases and J by 6 bases, with 10 bases between. The CDR3 is 13 amino acids. The germline V gene has CDR1 SGHTA and CDR2 FQGNSA. The CDR3 loop reads CASSRPGAGELFF. The DNA of the CDR3 is TGTGCCAGCAGCCGTCCCGGTGCCGGGGAGCTGTTTTTT.

This clone was seen once. The rearrangement uses TRBV4-3 and TRBJ1-6; D gene uncertain. V lost 1 base and J 7 bases, leaving 14 bases between the germline ends. This CDR3 spans 16 amino acids. Per the germline V gene, CDR1 is LGHNA and CDR2 is YSLEER. CDR3 loop: CASSQALSQKNSPLHF. For the CDR3, the DNA is TGCGCCAGCAGCCAAGCTTTATCCCAGAAAAATTCACCCCTCCACTTT.

CDR3 nucleotide sequence: TGTGCCAGCAGCCAACCCCTCGGACAGGGGGGTAGCTCCTACGAGCAGTACTTC. Amino acid sequence: CASSQPLGQGGSSYEQYF. The chain employs TRBV14 and TRBJ2-7; 10 bases match TRBD1. This CDR3 spans 18 amino acids. V was pared by 2 bases and J by 0 bases, with 10 bases of the junction left unmatched. Germline assignment: CDR1 SGHDN and CDR2 FVKESK.